This TCR beta chain was observed in a study of PD-L1 blockade in urothelial cancer (dated by TCRdb to about 2017). The study in broad terms: All patients started therapy in the mid-2010s and received atezolizumab 1,200 mg intravenously every 3 weeks. Twenty-five of 29 patients were males with bladder-origin urothelial cancer, and about 60% of the roughly 29 reported a prior smoking history. An ECOG performance status of 0 or 1 was recorded for the patients, and 0 to 3 prior chemotherapy regimens had been received by the patients. Blood samples were analyzed 3 weeks after the start of treatment (second dose) and 6 weeks after the start of treatment. Blood samples gave a median of approximately 150,000 T cells and tens of thousands of unique TCRs, with a median clonality of around 0.074. An exploratory multi-omic analysis was conducted of the somatic, immune and clinical correlates of response to PD-L1 blockade with atezolizumab in urothelial cancer. Pretreatment tumor samples and matched peripheral blood, collected serially before and after atezolizumab treatment, underwent TCR sequencing. Durable clinical benefit was defined as a progression-free survival longer than 6 months, and TCR features were additionally tested against progression-free survival and overall survival. In the same patients, pretreatment tumors underwent whole exome sequencing and RNA sequencing in addition to TCR sequencing. Ten or so patients reached durable clinical benefit, while about 19 patients did not. Just over 28 patients had pretreatment blood TCR-seq, some 25 had at least one posttreatment blood collection, and some 25 had tumor TCR-seq. Results the study describes overall, beyond this receptor: Because the sample size was small (n of about 30) and many exploratory analyses were performed, the results are intended to be hypothesis-generating. Greater expansion of tumor-associated TCR clones in peripheral blood 3 weeks after the start of treatment was observed in patients with durable benefit (n of about 20, p = 0.022). Improved progression-free and overall survival was found to be associated with pretreatment peripheral blood TCR clonality below the median.

This sample's time point label indicates: peripheral blood 6 weeks after treatment start. The cohort included 25 to 30 patients with locally advanced or metastatic urothelial carcinoma who were treated at Memorial Sloan Kettering on a trial protocol. Peripheral blood mononuclear cells were collected from each patient pretreatment and during treatment, giving between 1 and 8 total time points per patient. The Qiagen DNeasy Blood extraction kit was used to purify genomic DNA from total PBMCs and from tumor samples. PBMCs were collected pretreatment and during treatment, and were isolated and stored as previously described. Synthetic TCR analog templates were spiked into each PCR so that absolute template abundance could be estimated from read counts. The immunoSEQ assay was used to amplify TCRbeta CDR3 regions from genomic DNA with bias-controlled V and J gene primers. Sequencing of rearranged TCRbeta segments was done at approximately 20X coverage. In the authors' own workflow: Clustering was used to correct sequencing errors, and CDR3s were annotated against IMGT so that V, D and J genes could be assigned. Out-of-frame and stop-codon sequences were excluded, and only productive TCRbeta rearrangements were used in downstream analyses. Clonality was computed as one minus Shannon entropy normalized by the log of the number of unique productive sequences. Fisher's exact test with Benjamini-Hochberg correction, at a threshold of adjusted p below 0.01, was used to find clones that differed between time points or between blood and tumor. TCRdb's version of the immuneACCESS table is confined to in-frame rearrangements and falls short of the full clone set. An unresolved V gene accounts for under half of the shortfall where checked; the remainder is of unknown origin. The V and J calls and clone size come from that table; D and trimming were worked out from the DNA. The sample yields fewer than 90,000 clones; less than 95% were counted once. The ten largest account for about 0.91% of the sample.

This clone has a handful of counts. Its cognate antigen has yet to be identified. Per-base quality was not reported, and no clone a single base away is much larger than it. The germline V gene gives CDR1 as SGDLS and CDR2 as YYNGEE. V loses 0 bases of germline sequence and J loses 5 bases, and the interval between the two ends is 5 bases. The CDR3 goes from the cysteine to the phenylalanine over 12 residues. Only the CDR3 portion is preserved as DNA: 36 bases, with reading frame beginning at the first base. Rearrangement joined TRBV9 to TRBJ2-5; 5 matching bases give a weak D call of TRBD2. The sequence was collected from a woman aged 80 or over with urothelial cancer. The starting material was PBMCs, obtained around atezolizumab (anti-PD-L1) treatment. The CDR3 is CASSVGGETQYF. The DNA is as follows: TGTGCCAGCAGCGTAGGAGGGGAGACCCAGTACTTC.